This T cell receptor beta chain was profiled in a study of cytomegalovirus exposure and HLA in healthy donors. Despite likely unrecorded immune exposures, the donors were nominally healthy at the time of sampling. Researchers ran the PCR with 60 Vbeta and 13 Jbeta primers. TCRdb keeps only in-frame clones here, not all; method: immunoSEQ multiplex PCR. Seen here are around 150,000 clones, about 86% observed once, and the top ten hold around 1.8%. Germline V gene lookup returns CDR1 SGHRS and CDR2 YFSETQ. CDR3 size: 15 residues. V lost 3 bases to trimming and J lost 0 bases, with 12 bases between them. Study-level findings and limits: Sequencing probably produced one cluster of sequence variants that were highly shared. In vitro data verified a few CMV-associated chains as specific for CMV antigens.

The sample holds one count of this clone. Its antigen is unknown. The sequence derives from a woman aged 18-29 years in good health and CMV-seronegative. The rearrangement links TRBV5-1 to TRBJ1-1; no clear D. The sequencing sample was made of PBMCs. The CDR3, as DNA: TGCGCCAGCAGCTCCGGGGTAATCATGAACACTGAAGCTTTCTTT. Translating gives CASSSGVIMNTEAFF.